What follows are 4 T cell receptor beta chains derived from one specimen sequenced in a study of blood T cell repertoires in COVID-19. Only in-frame clones appear in the TCRdb table, and some are missing; sequencing was by immunoSEQ multiplex PCR. This sample has more than 150,000 clones; approximately 91% occur once, and the top ten carry 0.5% to 0.65%. The specimen was peripheral blood. The receptors come from a man over 45 with acute or convalescent COVID-19.

About this clone itself: Other DNA sequences of this sample code for an identical CDR3. This rearrangement joins TRBV3-1 (or the pseudogene TRBV3-2) to TRBJ1-2; D might be TRBD1 (6 bases). With 0 bases removed from V and 4 bases from J, the gap between germline ends came to 6 bases. The CDR3 extends over 13 amino acids. Germline lookup yields CDR1 LGHDT and CDR2 YNNKEL (reference sequence). CDR3 residues: CASSQEGAYGYTF. The CDR3 DNA follows: TGTGCCAGCAGCCAAGAGGGGGCCTATGGCTACACCTTC.

The chain recombines TRBV7-8 with TRBJ1-4; 7 bases are a match to TRBD1. The CDR3 totals 16 residues. Germline CDR1 and CDR2: SGHVS and FQNEAQ. After removal of 5 bases from V and 5 bases from J, the junction contained 11 bases not matched to a gene. The chain's CDR3 is CASSSARDSPNEKLFF. The CDR3 DNA reads as TGTGCCAGCAGCAGTGCCCGGGACAGCCCGAATGAAAAACTGTTTTTT. The full variable domain, completed using reference TRBV7-8 and TRBJ1-4, is GAGVSQSPRYKVAKRGQDVALRCDPISGHVSLFWYQQALGQGPEFLTYFQNEAQLDKSGLPSDRFFAERPEGSVSTLKIQRTQQEDSAVYLCASSSARDSPNEKLFFGSGTQLSVL.

The chain uses TRBV29-1 and TRBJ2-1; 12 bases are shared with TRBD2. From germline, CDR1 is SQVTM and CDR2 ANQGSEA. The CDR3 spans 15 residues. Unmatched junction bases numbered 7, after V lost 3 bases and J lost 7 bases. Here the CDR3 reads CSVDRLAGERNEQFF. Written as DNA, the CDR3 is TGCAGCGTTGACAGACTAGCGGGAGAGCGGAATGAGCAGTTCTTC.

The chain joins TRBV6-6 to TRBJ2-1; 12 bases match TRBD2. The CDR3 has 16 amino acids. From germline, CDR1 is MNHNY and CDR2 SVGAGI (reference sequence). The ends lost 5 bases at V and 5 bases at J; junction bases unmatched: 7. CDR3 sequence: CASSRTTSGSDNEQFF. The DNA of the CDR3 is TGTGCCAGCAGTCGAACGACTAGCGGGAGCGACAATGAGCAGTTCTTC.